Shown below are 15 T cell receptor beta chains from a single sample sequenced in a study of CD8 T cells in ankylosing spondylitis. Via MiXCR, TCRdb re-called the 5' RACE reads, giving one row per CDR3 protein. The sample lists about 140,000 distinct CDR3 sequences; 7.3% were seen once. The sequencing input was blood, either unsorted or a sorted T cell fraction (not recorded which). The receptors originated from a female donor with ankylosing spondylitis or in good health (not recorded which).

This clonotype has a count of ten or more. The chain employs TRBV9 and TRBJ2-2, with TRBD1 matching over 8 bases. The CDR3 extends over 16 amino acids. The V gene end was trimmed by 2 bases and the J gene end by 5 bases; junction bases not matched to a gene: 8. Germline assignment: CDR1 SGDLS and CDR2 YYNGEE. The CDR3 DNA sequence: TGTGCCAGCAGCGTCCTGACAGGGGCGCGGACCGGGGAGCTGTTTTTT. Amino acid sequence: CASSVLTGARTGELFF.

The sample holds many counts of this clonotype. The gene calls are TRBV28 and TRBJ1-5, with TRBD1 identical over 7 bases. Germline V gene sequence: CDR1 MDHEN, CDR2 SYDVKM. The CDR3 consists of 14 residues. The trim removed 3 bases at V and 4 bases at J, leaving 3 bases unmatched. CDR3 sequence reads: CASSFLTGNQPQHF. The CDR3 region has the DNA TGTGCCAGCAGTTTCCTGACAGGGAATCAGCCCCAGCATTTT.

Many counts were recorded for this clonotype. V usage is TRBV12-3 or TRBV12-4 and J usage is TRBJ1-5; weak D call: TRBD1 (6 bases). The CDR3 extends over 14 amino acids. V lost 3 bases and J lost 7, with 13 bases in between. The CDR3, as DNA: TGTGCCAGCAGTTTTGCAGGGCAGGGGCAGCCCCAGCATTTT. Translated: CASSFAGQGQPQHF.

This clonotype appeared many times. The rearrangement links TRBV6-4 to TRBJ2-2, with D possibly matching TRBD1 (6 bases). V shed 4 bases and J shed 4 bases, with 16 bases lying between them. The CDR3 contains 16 residues. Germline CDR1 and CDR2: MRHNA and SNTAGT. CDR3 sequence (DNA): TGTGCCAGCAGTGTCCGACAGGTCGGGATCACCGGGGAGCTGTTTTTT. Translation gives CASSVRQVGITGELFF.

This clonotype was seen a few times. The V and J genes are TRBV4-3 and TRBJ2-5; TRBD2 matches at 8 bases. The CDR3 runs 16 residues. Germline CDR1 LGHNA, CDR2 YSLEER. The V segment lost 2 bases and the J segment 1 base; nucleotides outside the gene matches: 6. This chain's CDR3 is CASSQTSGIAQETQYF. The CDR3 nucleotides are TGCGCCAGCAGCCAAACTAGCGGTATAGCCCAAGAGACCCAGTACTTC.

This clonotype appeared many times. The chain couples TRBV5-1 to TRBJ2-1, with D maybe TRBD1 (6 bases). V was clipped by 0 bases and J by 9 bases, with 16 bases between them. The CDR3 runs to 15 residues. Germline V CDR1 and CDR2: SGHRS, YFSETQ. CDR3 sequence (DNA): TGCGCCAGCAGCTTGGGTTTACCAGGGGTAGGTGAGCAGTTCTTC. Translation: CASSLGLPGVGEQFF.

The chain carries TRBV5-1 and TRBJ2-5; D call uncertain. With 4 bases removed from V and 5 bases from J, the gap between germline ends came to 21 bases. The CDR3 sequence is 16 residues long. Germline V lookup: CDR1 SGHRS, CDR2 YFSETQ. CDR3 amino acids: CASSDPDHRAGETQYF. The CDR3 DNA reads as TGCGCCAGCAGCGACCCCGACCACCGGGCTGGGGAGACCCAGTACTTC.

The sample holds many counts of this clonotype. The genes are TRBV5-1 and TRBJ2-7; no firm D call. Germline CDR1 SGHRS, CDR2 YFSETQ. V shed 4 bases and J shed 7 bases, with 15 bases lying between them. The CDR3 sequence is 13 residues long. CDR3 sequence reads: CASSAPLSKEQYF. CDR3 sequence (DNA): TGCGCCAGCAGCGCCCCCCTTTCGAAAGAGCAGTACTTC.

Many counts were recorded for this clonotype. The CDR3 sequence: CSARDLGLAGNEQFF. The CDR3 DNA follows: TGCAGTGCTAGAGATCTGGGACTAGCGGGCAATGAGCAGTTCTTC. The chain couples TRBV20-1 to TRBJ2-1; 12 nucleotides agree with TRBD2. Germline CDR1 and CDR2: DFQATT and SNEGSKA (reference sequence). The CDR3 contains 15 residues. V lost 0 bases to trimming and J lost 6 bases; unmatched junction nucleotides: 3.

Ten or more counts support this clonotype. The chain carries TRBV12-3 or TRBV12-4 and TRBJ1-2; D remains unclear. The ends were cut back, 5 bases at V and 7 bases at J, with 14 bases in the middle. This CDR3 is 13 amino acids long. The CDR3: CASSPRALSGYTF. CDR3 bases: TGTGCCAGCAGTCCGAGGGCCCTCTCTGGCTACACCTTC.

This clonotype was counted many times. The rearrangement uses TRBV10-3 and TRBJ2-3; TRBD2 matches 7 bases. Germline V gene data show CDR1 as ENHRY and CDR2 as SYGVKD. V was clipped by 4 bases and J by 6 bases; unmatched bases: 1. This CDR3 contains 12 residues. The CDR3 DNA reads TGTGCCATCAGTGGGGGAGGGGATACGCAGTATTTT. This sequence encodes CAISGGGDTQYF.

This clonotype was found many times. This chain joins TRBV29-1 and TRBJ2-5; 7 bases line up with TRBD2. Germline loops: CDR1 SQVTM, CDR2 ANQGSEA. This CDR3 region has 13 residues. The trim removed 6 bases at V and 1 base at J, leaving 5 bases unmatched. The CDR3 sequence: CSVALAIQETQYF. The CDR3 DNA follows: TGCAGCGTAGCACTAGCGATCCAAGAGACCCAGTACTTC. The variable domain in full, completed from reference TRBV29-1 and TRBJ2-5, reads SAVISQKPSRDICQRGTSLTIQCQVDSQVTMMFWYRQQPGQSLTLIATANQGSEATYESGFVIDKFPISRPNLTFSTLTVSNMSPEDSSIYLCSVALAIQETQYFGPGTRLLVL.

Ten or more counts support this clonotype. The V and J genes are TRBV29-1 and TRBJ1-1; 7 bases agree with TRBD1. The germline V gene has CDR1 SQVTM and CDR2 ANQGSEA. The CDR3 is made up of 13 amino acids. V was clipped by 4 bases and J by 3 bases; unmatched bases: 5. This CDR3 is CSVGPRGYTEAFF. The CDR3 nucleotides read TGCAGCGTTGGTCCCAGGGGGTACACTGAAGCTTTCTTT.

This clonotype occurred many times. The chain has TRBV10-3 and TRBJ1-2; no reliable D call. Germline V gene data show CDR1 as ENHRY and CDR2 as SYGVKD. V was clipped by 4 bases and J by 0 bases, with 18 bases between them. The CDR3 contains 17 residues. The CDR3 DNA reads TGTGCCATCAGTGGGTCCCTAAGATCTATATCTAACTATGGCTACACCTTC. It is translated as CAISGSLRSISNYGYTF.

This clonotype was counted a few times. V gene TRBV28 combines with J gene TRBJ2-2, with TRBD2 matching over 7 bases. CDR1 and CDR2 from the germline V gene are MDHEN and SYDVKM. With 7 bases clipped from V and 6 bases from J, the junction kept 8 bases outside the gene matches. The length of the CDR3 is 14 residues. In nucleotides, the CDR3 is TGTGCCAGCACCGCGGGAGTTGTGGCCGGGGAGCTGTTTTTT. Translated, it gives CASTAGVVAGELFF.